This T cell receptor beta chain derives from a study of shared clonotypes between healthy human individuals (dated by TCRdb to 2018 to 2021). In the study overall: Three men and a couple of women, aged 18 to 49 years, made up the cohort. Different laboratories and diverse techniques were used to prepare libraries and sequence TCR repertoires, to increase sequencing depth and limit assay-specific biases. Leukapheresis yielded between about 0.85 and 9.5 billion PBMCs per donor. The study deeply sequenced blood TCR repertoires of five healthy adults to estimate repertoire size and the extent of clonotype sharing between individuals. For each donor, CD4 naive and CD4 memory were each run on three plates, CD8 naive on two plates, and CD8 memory on one plate.

About this clone itself: No cognate antigen has been identified for it. The record has no base qualities; no much larger clone is one base away.

Paper-wide results and their limitations: Naive subsets generally had larger estimated clonotype richness than memory subsets. When a few donors were compared, the shared fraction of clonotypes was 5% to 6.5% for naive CD4, approximately 3.3% for naive CD8, 2.3% for memory CD4, and 0.4% for memory CD8. Because the study included only a small number of donors, the genetic and exposure-history diversity represented was limited. Clonotypes shared by all four sorted-subset donors showed higher generation probabilities than non-shared clonotypes. Rarefaction of sorted-subset datasets indicated incomplete sequencing despite the large sequencing depth. Sampling was limited to blood, and TCR repertoires in tissue likely differ from TCR repertoires in blood. Based on pairwise subsampling, the degree of clonotype sharing among donors was expected to be affected by sequencing depth.

Healthy HIV-negative adults with no recently reported acute infections or vaccinations were included as donors. All donors were Caucasian adults living in Nashville, Tennessee, USA. Magnetic negative selection was used to enrich CD4+ T cells, after which naive cells were positively selected on CD45RA and the negative fraction became the memory subset. After blood collection by leukapheresis, PBMCs were isolated using Ficoll-Histopaque density gradient centrifugation and then cryopreserved in the vapor phase of liquid nitrogen. Analytical flow cytometry was used to check the purity and quantity of every magnetically sorted T cell population. From each sorted fraction, genomic DNA was isolated and quantified by UV absorbance on a Nanodrop 2000c. TCR CDR3 regions were amplified from genomic DNA by multiplex PCR using the deep immunoSEQ assay. Extracted genomic DNA from each cell subset was spread evenly across all wells of several immunoSEQ 96-well plates, with each plate serving as a replicate. For sorted subsets, roughly 200 ng of genomic DNA, equivalent to around 29,000 T cell genomes, went into each replicate PCR. Purified libraries were quantified with a Qubit 3.0 fluorometer, sized on a Bioanalyzer 2100, and re-quantified with the KAPA Library Quantification kit. Every immunoSEQ 96-well plate was sequenced on a separate single-read 150-cycle Illumina NextSeq 550 flow cell. For the original study's pipeline: The immunoSEQ output contained only junctional sequences without quality scores, so filtering could not match that applied to full-length reads. To assign V/J genes and CDR3, sequences were annotated against IMGT germline references using PyIR, a Python wrapper for IgBLAST v1.9. Any read was removed if the V/J assignment was weak (E-value above 1e-6), the CDR3 was missing, or the read contained stop codons, out-of-frame junctions, or ambiguous translated residues. V3J clonotypes were defined by identical inferred V gene, J gene, and CDR3 amino acid sequence. Percentage overlap between repertoires was calculated by dividing the number of shared unique clonotypes by the size of the smaller repertoire. Repertoire richness was assessed with RTK rarefaction, the Chao1 estimator, and Recon v2.1 estimates of unobserved clonotypes. Generation probabilities for all TCRbeta clonotypes obtained by the gDNA method from a handful of donors were computed using OLGA. In TCRdb, the immuneACCESS table is reduced to in-frame sequences with V and J assigned. These tables do not hold every clone; where another copy was compared, an unresolved V gene accounts for under half, and the others remain unexplained. The V and J calls and clone size were taken over from that table, and D and trimming were inferred from the DNA. This sample comprises a few million clones, roughly 92% of them detected only once. Approximately 0.39% of the sample is in the top ten clones.

The sample consisted of naive CD4+ T cells from PBMCs. The cell subset or site tag for this specimen amounts to: CD45RA+ positively selected. The clonotype was recovered from a man between 18 and 29 years old in good health. Some clones in this sample may be carry-over from other donors' samples.

The nucleotide sequence is given as TGCGCCAGCAGCCCGGATTGGGGAAACACCATATATTTT. The translation is CASSPDWGNTIYF. Recombination connected TRBV5-1 to TRBJ1-3; no confident D gene assignment can be made. The CDR3, cysteine through phenylalanine, is 13 amino acids long. Only the CDR3 DNA is retained, 39 bases long and in frame from the first base. For CDR1 and CDR2, the germline V gene lists SGHRS and YFSETQ. V gives up 4 bases and J gives up 4 bases, and the segment between their germline ends measures 9 bases.